This T cell receptor beta chain appears in the sequencing data of a study of brain T cells in children with intractable seizures (dated by TCRdb to the early 2020s). At the level of the whole study: As a first screen for immune gene transcripts, resected brain tissue from 53 pediatric epilepsy surgery cases was run on a NanoString immunology panel. Among the roughly 12 selected surgery cases, eight also had pre-surgery blood sequenced, leaving four with brain tissue only. Here is what the overall study found, with its caveats: Because sequencing depth was different between pre-surgery and post-surgery blood, clones absent from the pre-surgery sample may reflect undersampling. Viral specificity was inferred solely from CDR3 sequence similarity, and the HCMV serostatus of the patients was not known.

From its cysteine to its phenylalanine, the CDR3 spans 10 amino acids. The read is trimmed to its CDR3 DNA, 30 bases read in frame from base 1. From a lookup of the germline V gene, CDR1 and CDR2 are KGHDR and SFDVKD. Trimming costs V 10 bases and J 5 bases, and their ends lie 8 bases apart. A word on this clone: Its antigen is still unknown. Per-base qualities were not stored, and no clone one base away is much larger.

The immunoSEQ assay was used to generate TCR beta chain sequences from genomic DNA. As for how the authors treated the data: CDR3 sequences that did not begin with the conserved framework cysteine at position 104 were removed by hand. To get clonality, the normalized Shannon's Diversity Index was subtracted from one, giving values from 0 (maximal diversity) to 1 (oligoclonal). To check whether a given CDR3 had different frequencies in two samples, for example brain versus blood, chi-squared comparison-of-proportions tests were used. Public clonotypes were identified through searches of immuneACCESS, and similarity to known antiviral clonotypes was evaluated with the VDJdb browser. TCRdb limited this immuneACCESS table to in-frame rearrangements with V and J called. A share of clones is missing; checked studies link under half to unresolved V genes, and the rest is unexplained. Clonal size and the V and J genes are those of that table, whereas D and trimming came from the DNA. The table for this sample lists around 340,000 clones; about 93% of them were counted only once. The ten top clones hold roughly 5.7% of the sample.

The time point label for this specimen denotes: blood from clinic visit 5 months post-surgery; TSC patient then seizure free. The surgery cases with the highest brain T cell transcript signatures were chosen for TCR beta chain sequencing of brain tissue, and also of blood when blood was available. Before surgery, the patients had been given at least one anti-epileptic drug. TCR-sequenced patients were children with drug-resistant epilepsy due to tuberous sclerosis complex, focal cortical dysplasia, Rasmussen encephalitis or hemimegalencephaly. The Monarch genomic DNA purification kit was used to extract bulk genomic DNA from unsorted brain tissue and from whole blood.

The specimen was peripheral blood, collected roughly 5 months after surgery. The rearranged chain carries TRBV24-1 and TRBJ2-7; the D gene assignment is ambiguous. The sequence was obtained from a boy under two years old with tuberous sclerosis and intractable seizures. The CDR3 reads as follows: CATDCHEQYF. The nucleotide sequence is given as TGTGCCACGGATTGCCACGAGCAGTACTTC.